This TCR beta chain was retrieved from a study of shared clonotypes between healthy human individuals. Comments on this clone: Its target is unknown.

Per the original methods: From ImmunoSEQ came sequences covering only the junction and carrying no quality scores, so filtering differed. The data were produced by immunoSEQ multiplex PCR, yet TCRdb's version contains in-frame clones alone and is incomplete. V, J and clone size are taken as reported in that table, and D and trimming were inferred from the DNA itself. The table lists 2 million to 2.5 million clones, 90% to 95% of them singletons. Germline V lookup: CDR1 SGHRS, CDR2 YFSETQ. The CDR3 loop spans 14 amino acids. Unmatched junction bases numbered 4, after V lost 5 bases and J lost 1 base. Study findings and constraints: An effect of sequencing depth on clonotype sharing among donors was expected. Inspection by rarefaction showed sorted-subset sequencing to be incomplete despite large depth.

The sample was naive CD4+ T cells sorted from blood. Subset meaning: CD45RA+ positively selected. This TCR came from a man between 18 and 35 years old in good health. The chain recombines TRBV5-1 with TRBJ2-3; 7 bases map to TRBD2. This CDR3 reads CASSGEGGTDTQYF. Written as DNA, the CDR3 is TGCGCCAGCAGTGGGGAGGGCGGCACAGATACGCAGTATTTT.